This TCR beta chain appears in the sequencing data of a study of blood T cell repertoires in COVID-19. Study context: The analysed material was cDNA or gDNA that came from T cells, B-cell-depleted T cells, or PBMCs.

As processed by the authors: The authors estimated nucleated cell counts from reference gene primer amplification. Profiled with immunoSEQ multiplex PCR; TCRdb holds only in-frame clones, not every one. V, J and clone size were drawn from that table, and D and trimming were deduced from the DNA. The repertoire holds around 70,000 clones, roughly 80% seen once, with around 4.8% in the top ten. The CDR3 is made up of 14 amino acids. Looked up from germline, CDR1 is MGHRA and CDR2 is YSYEKL. Trimming took 6 bases from V and 4 from J; bases not matched to a gene: 9. Input material: peripheral blood. J is TRBJ2-7 and V is TRBV4-1, with 7 bases fitting TRBD2. The clonotype was recovered from a woman aged 80 or older with active or convalescent COVID-19. CDR3 protein: CASSPTGTTYEQYF. The CDR3 DNA reads as TGCGCCAGCAGTCCTACCGGGACTACGTACGAGCAGTACTTC.